Reported below is one TCR beta chain. The germline gene is not matched at one end of the junction; a read error may be the cause. The use of a sample-barcoded 5' primer and a J-beta primer mix characterized a second PCR of about 7 to 12 cycles. TCRdb independently ran MiXCR on the 5' RACE reads; one entry per CDR3 protein. The sample consists of some 800,000 distinct CDR3 sequences, roughly 44% of them appearing once. The CDR3 runs to 15 residues. In germline, CDR1 is MNHEY, CDR2 SMNVEV (reference sequence). The data were obtained in a study of blood T cells in healthy people across ages. This sequence originates from a man between 60 and 70 years old in good health. The sample was blood. This sequence joins TRBV27 and TRBJ2-7; possible D gene TRBD2, 7 bases. The CDR3 bases are TGTGCCAGCAGTTTAGAATGGGCGGGGGCCTACGCGCAGTACTTC. This codes for CASSLEWAGAYAQYF.